These T cell receptor beta chains were read from a single sample in a study of cytomegalovirus exposure and HLA in healthy donors. Profiled with immunoSEQ multiplex PCR; TCRdb holds only in-frame clones, not every one. Among hundreds of thousands of clones listed, less than 80% were seen once. Material: PBMCs. These receptors were collected from a girl aged 2 to 9 in good health and CMV-seronegative. Each CDR3 is given with its conserved first and last residue. Fields, in order: CDR3 length, D gene, clone size, J gene, V gene, CDR3 DNA, CDR3 protein. The D gene is left open where the match is weak. The size field is filled for only some rows; it gives once, few, many or a size class.

15 TRBD1 - TRBJ1-1 TRBV7-3 TGTGCCAGCAGCCCCGGGACAGGGATGAACACTGAAGCTTTCTTT CASSPGTGMNTEAFF
15 - - TRBJ2-5 TRBV7-6 TGTGCCAGCAGCCCAGGCGCCCCGGTTACGGAGACCCAGTACTTC CASSPGAPVTETQYF
15 - - TRBJ1-5 TRBV19 TGTGCCAGTAGTAAAACAGGCCCCGTCAATCAGCCCCAGCATTTT CASSKTGPVNQPQHF
15 - few TRBJ2-1 TRBV19 TGTGCCAGTAGGGGCGCGGGCGGAATTTACAATGAGCAGTTCTTC CASRGAGGIYNEQFF
16 TRBD1 - TRBJ1-1 TRBV5-1 TGCGCCAGCAGACCGGGACAGGGGGCTGAGTTGGGTGAAGCTTTCTTT CASRPGQGAELGEAFF
18 TRBD1 - TRBJ2-2 TRBV9 TGTGCCAGCAGCGTAGCTACAAGGGCGGCAGGGGGTCCCGGGGAGCTGTTTTTT CASSVATRAAGGPGELFF
15 - - TRBJ1-1 TRBV6-5 TGTGCCAGCAGTTATTACAACAGACAAGTCACTGAAGCTTTCTTT CASSYYNRQVTEAFF
15 TRBD1 - TRBJ2-7 TRBV6-5 TGTGCCAGCAAAAGGGCTGGACAGGGGCGTTACGAGCAGTACTTC CASKRAGQGRYEQYF
14 - - TRBJ2-3 TRBV30 TGTGCCTGGAGCGGATGGGGGAGGCCAGATACGCAGTATTTT CAWSGWGRPDTQYF
13 TRBD1 - TRBJ2-7 TRBV10-3 TGTGCCGCCTCGGCACAGGGGGCCTACGAGCAGTACTTC CAASAQGAYEQYF
22 - - TRBJ1-1 TRBV18 TGTGCCAGCTCACATTTAAGTGGTCATCCCGCGGACCCAGGGGCTTCGAACACTGAAGCTTTCTTT CASSHLSGHPADPGASNTEAFF
15 TRBD2 once TRBJ2-7 TRBV19 TGTGCCAGTAGTATTACGGGAGGGAGCTCCTACGAGCAGTACTTC CASSITGGSSYEQYF
11 - few TRBJ2-3 TRBV5-1 TGCGCCAGCAGACAGGCAGATACGCAGTATTTT CASRQADTQYF
14 - - TRBJ1-2 TRBV7-9 TGTGCCAGCAGCTTAAGTAGCAGTGAGGGTGGCTACACCTTC CASSLSSSEGGYTF
16 - - TRBJ2-5 TRBV27 TGTGCCAGCAGCCAAAGGATAGGACTAAATGAAGAGACCCAGTACTTC CASSQRIGLNEETQYF
12 - - TRBJ1-1 TRBV19 TGTGCCAGTAGTATGTATTCAGGGTTGGCTTTCTTT CASSMYSGLAFF
15 - once TRBJ1-5 TRBV19 TGTGCCAGTAGTATAACAGCTTATAGCAATCAGCCCCAGCATTTT CASSITAYSNQPQHF
16 TRBD1 once TRBJ2-7 TRBV2 TGTGCCAGCAGTGACCACGTACGGACAGGGGGCTACGAGCAGTACTTC CASSDHVRTGGYEQYF
15 - - TRBJ2-5 TRBV9 TGTGCCAGCAGCGGCGGGACCATTAGGGGAGAGACCCAGTACTTC CASSGGTIRGETQYF
13 - - TRBJ1-1 TRBV6-5 TGTGCCAGCAGTTACTCGCAGGGTTATGAAGCTTTCTTT CASSYSQGYEAFF
15 TRBD1 - TRBJ2-3 TRBV7-9 TGTGCCAGCAGCTTGACAGGGGCAGGGACAGATACGCAGTATTTT CASSLTGAGTDTQYF
16 - - TRBJ2-6 TRBV7-3 TGTGCCAGCAGCCCCTTGGCGGGCTCTGGGGCCAACGTCCTGACTTTC CASSPLAGSGANVLTF
17 TRBD2 - TRBJ2-7 TRBV6-1 TGTGCCAGCAGTGTATCCCCATCTAGCGGGAGCTCCTACGAGCAGTACTTC CASSVSPSSGSSYEQYF
11 - once TRBJ1-1 TRBV18 TGTGCCAGCTCACTTTCCGCTGAAGCTTTCTTT CASSLSAEAFF
11 - - TRBJ2-1 TRBV6-1 TGTGCCAGCCCAGGTTACAATGAGCAGTTCTTC CASPGYNEQFF
14 TRBD1 - TRBJ2-7 TRBV5-1 TGCGCCAGCAGCTCCGGGACAGGGTTCAACGAGCAGTACTTC CASSSGTGFNEQYF
15 TRBD1 - TRBJ2-1 TRBV7-9 TGTGCCAGCAGCACCCGACAGGGGTCGGGCAATGAGCAGTTCTTC CASSTRQGSGNEQFF
15 TRBD1 - TRBJ1-2 TRBV6-5 TGTGCCAGCTCCCCGGGACAGGGGGTGTGGGCGGGCTACACCTTC CASSPGQGVWAGYTF
13 - - TRBJ1-6 TRBV6-6 TGTGCCAGCAGGTCAGGGATTAGTTCACCCCTCCACTTT CASRSGISSPLHF
13 - - TRBJ2-7 TRBV5-4 TGTGCCAGCAGCCCCGAGGGTGGGTTAAAGCAGTACTTC CASSPEGGLKQYF
16 - few TRBJ1-1 TRBV10-1 TGCGCCAGCAGTGACAGTCCCGGGATCGAGGGCACTGAAGCTTTCTTT CASSDSPGIEGTEAFF
13 - - TRBJ1-1 TRBV10-1 TGCGCCAGCAGTGAGGGGGGGGCGAGGGGAGCTTTCTTT CASSEGGARGAFF
14 - - TRBJ1-2 TRBV9 TGTGCCAGCAGCGTAGAGGCAGGGTGGTATGGCTACACCTTC CASSVEAGWYGYTF
11 - - TRBJ2-5 TRBV7-9 TGTGCCAGCAGCCTCCAAGAGACCCAGTACTTC CASSLQETQYF
13 - - TRBJ1-2 TRBV9 TGTGCCAGCAGTATCCTAGAGGGCTATGGCTACACCTTC CASSILEGYGYTF
15 - - TRBJ1-2 TRBV9 TGTGCCAGCAGCGCTCGTATCGGGGCGGACTACGGCTACACCTTC CASSARIGADYGYTF
13 - - TRBJ2-7 TRBV5-6 TGTGCCAGCAGCTTGACCGGCGGGGTCGAGCAGTACTTC CASSLTGGVEQYF
15 - - TRBJ1-2 TRBV11-2 TGTGCCAGCAGCCCGGGGGTGGGAGCAAACTATGGCTACACCTTC CASSPGVGANYGYTF
16 - - TRBJ2-1 TRBV15 TGTGCCACCAGCGGAGAGCTCGCGGGATACTACAATGAGCAGTTCTTC CATSGELAGYYNEQFF
15 - - TRBJ2-5 TRBV6-1 TGTGCCAGCAGTGAAGCACGAGGGTGGCAGGAGACCCAGTACTTC CASSEARGWQETQYF
10 TRBD1 - TRBJ1-2 TRBV20-1 TGCAGCCCGACAGGGGCTGGCTACACCTTC CSPTGAGYTF
14 TRBD1 - TRBJ1-5 TRBV6-1 TGTGCCAGCAGTTCACAGGGGACCAATCAGCCCCAGCATTTT CASSSQGTNQPQHF
11 - - TRBJ1-2 TRBV19 TGTGCCAGTACCTCCTCAGTCGGCTACACCTTC CASTSSVGYTF
15 - - TRBJ2-7 TRBV6-1 TGTGCCAGCAACCCTCAGCAGGGAGGCTCCTACGAGCAGTACTTC CASNPQQGGSYEQYF
14 - - TRBJ2-3 TRBV5-6 TGTGCCAGCAGCTTGGAGCGGCCCACAGATACGCAGTATTTT CASSLERPTDTQYF
18 TRBD2 - TRBJ2-3 TRBV4-2 TGTGCCAGCAGCCAGGTTTCGGGAGCTAGCGGGGTGGAAAATACGCAGTATTTT CASSQVSGASGVENTQYF
14 TRBD1 - TRBJ1-2 TRBV6-1 TGTGCCAGCAGGGGGCAGGGACAGGGGCATGGCTACACCTTC CASRGQGQGHGYTF
12 - - TRBJ1-1 TRBV7-9 TGTGCCAGCAGCCCTTGGAACACTGAAGCTTTCTTT CASSPWNTEAFF
18 TRBD1 - TRBJ1-5 TRBV19 TGTGCCAGTAGTATATTAAGGACAGGGGGGATAGGCAATCAGCCCCAGCATTTT CASSILRTGGIGNQPQHF
15 - - TRBJ1-1 TRBV6-5 TGTGCCAGCAGTTACACCGTAGGGGGGAACACTGAAGCTTTCTTT CASSYTVGGNTEAFF
13 TRBD2 once TRBJ2-3 TRBV23-1 TGCGCCAGCAGGACTAGCGGGACAGATACGCAGTATTTT CASRTSGTDTQYF